These 28 T cell receptor beta chains originate from one sample sequenced in a study of tumor-infiltrating lymphocytes in primary liver carcinoma. Co-extraction yielded RNA and DNA from around 20-30 mg of unsorted bulk tissue. Reverse transcription of 500 to 650 ng total RNA with a constant-region primer produced TCR beta cDNA. Three-round nested multiplex PCR performed with slightly modified ARM-PCR produced the TCR beta libraries. Both of the initial two PCR rounds ran for roughly 10 cycles and employed TRBV1-TRBV30 forward primers alongside a C-beta reverse primer. TCRdb called the multiplex PCR reads again in MiXCR, with one record for every CDR3 protein. The table has around 190,000 distinct CDR3 sequences, about 85% seen once. Sequencing was performed on tumor tissue from primary liver carcinoma. Every receptor here comes from a man aged 35-49 years with primary liver carcinoma and hepatitis B virus infection.

Regarding this clonotype: In this CDR3 the conserved last residue, phenylalanine or tryptophan, is missing, so a read error is likely. V is TRBV29-1 and J is TRBJ2-1; 8 bases map to TRBD2. The CDR3 length is 14 residues. CDR1 and CDR2 (germline): SQVTM, ANQGSEA. V dropped 4 bases and J dropped 4; count of bases not matched to a gene: 6. The CDR3 spells CSVGVGGGYNEQFL. The CDR3 coding sequence is TGCAGCGTTGGGGTCGGGGGGGGTTACAATGAGCAGTTCCTT.

Concerning this clonotype itself: The CDR3 end shows no conserved phenylalanine or tryptophan, and so a read error is likely. The DNA is omitted, as the CDR3 cannot be located on it reliably, and the CDR3 follows TCRdb's listing. V is TRBV29-1 and J is TRBJ2-2; the table gives TRBD1 as D, unverified against the DNA. CDR1 SQVTM and CDR2 ANQGSEA come from the germline V gene. Inclusive of both ends, the CDR3 amounts to 12 amino acids. The CDR3 loop reads CSVGWGTGEQFI.

The chain has TRBV6-5 and TRBJ2-4; the D gene is possibly TRBD2 (6 bases). CDR1 and CDR2 from the germline V gene are MNHEY and SVGAGI. This CDR3 region has 12 residues. The ends were cut back, 9 bases at V and 8 bases at J, with 14 bases in the middle. In DNA form, the CDR3 reads TGTGCCAGTACTAGAGGAGGGGACATTCAGTACTTC. Translating gives CASTRGGDIQYF.

Points on this clonotype: A read error may account for a junction end that differs from germline. This chain uses TRBV6-5 with TRBJ2-5, with 10 positions matching TRBD1. Germline CDR1 is MNHEY and CDR2 is SVGAGI. The CDR3 has 15 residues. Here the CDR3 reads CASSGTGADEEIQYF. CDR3 coding DNA: TGTGCCAGCAGCGGGACAGGGGCAGATGAAGAGATCCAGTACTTC.

Turning to this clonotype: At one end the junction does not follow the germline gene, possibly because of a read error. The chain joins TRBV11-1 to TRBJ2-1; TRBD1 might be the D (5 bases). The CDR3 sequence is 16 residues long. Germline CDR1 SGHAT, CDR2 FQDESV (reference sequence). CDR3 protein: CASSLAKWGGYDEQFF. The CDR3 region has the DNA TGTGCCAGCAGCTTAGCGAAGTGGGGCGGCTACGATGAGCAGTTCTTC.

V is TRBV11-3 and J is TRBJ2-3; D remains unclear. Looked up from germline, CDR1 is SGHNT and CDR2 is YENEEA. This CDR3 is 17 amino acids long. V lost 9 bases and J lost 1, with 23 bases in between. CDR3 loop: CASSPWTLRSGTDTQYF. CDR3 in DNA: TGTGCCAGTAGCCCCTGGACCTTGAGAAGCGGCACAGATACGCAGTATTTT.

The V gene is TRBV6-5, the J gene TRBJ2-6; D is possibly TRBD1 (5 bases). The germline CDR1 and CDR2 sequences are MNHEY and SVGAGI. The ends were cut back, 9 bases at V and 1 base at J, with 25 bases in the middle. The CDR3 runs 19 residues. CDR3: CARSRHWAGPLSGANVLTF. The CDR3 region has the DNA TGTGCCAGGAGCCGACATTGGGCAGGGCCCTTATCTGGGGCCAACGTCCTGACTTTC.

This clonotype was picked up one time. The chain combines TRBV6-2 or TRBV6-3 with TRBJ1-5, with a weak D call TRBD1 (6 bases). The CDR3 is 14 residues long. Looked up from germline, CDR1 is MNHEY and CDR2 is SVGEGT. Trimming stripped 8 bases from V and 7 bases from J, with 18 bases between. DNA for the CDR3: TGTGCCAGCGGCCTCGACAGGAGAAACCAGCCCCAGCATTTT. Protein sequence: CASGLDRRNQPQHF.

The rearrangement uses TRBV28 and TRBJ2-3; D possibly uses TRBD1 or TRBD2 (5 bases each). Germline CDR1 and CDR2: MDHEN and SYDVKM. The CDR3 totals 16 residues. Trimming removed 3 bases from V and 4 bases from J, with 17 bases in between. Here the CDR3 DNA reads TGTGCCAGCAGTTTTGGGACCATAGGGCGCGCAGATACGCAGTATTTT. This translates into CASSFGTIGRADTQYF.

The chain uses TRBV12-3 or TRBV12-4 and TRBJ1-4, with 8 bases identical to TRBD1. Trimming removed 5 bases from V and 11 bases from J; junction bases left unmatched: 10. CDR3 length equals 14 residues. The chain's CDR3 is CASSRQGMGDKLFF. Here the CDR3 DNA reads TGTGCCAGCAGTCGACAGGGGATGGGTGATAAACTGTTTTTT.

This clonotype was counted a single time. The chain employs TRBV24-1 and TRBJ2-3; 11 bases align to TRBD1. V dropped 12 bases and J dropped 4; count of bases not matched to a gene: 14. The length of the CDR3 is 16 residues. CDR1 KGHDR and CDR2 SFDVKD come from the germline V gene. The CDR3 nucleotides are TGTGCCCCGGTGGACCCCTGGACAGGGGGCCCAGATACGCAGTATTTT. Translating gives CAPVDPWTGGPDTQYF.

Comments on this clonotype: The conserved phenylalanine or tryptophan is not found at the CDR3 terminus, so this likely reflects a read error. This chain uses TRBV6-5 with TRBJ2-5; D gene ambiguous. Germline lookup yields CDR1 MNHEY and CDR2 SVGAGI. The CDR3 runs to 13 residues. DNA for the CDR3: TGTACCACCCAGTGGGGTCTCCAAGAGACCCAGTACTCC. Protein: CTTQWGLQETQYS.

This rearrangement joins TRBV6-5 to TRBJ2-2, with D uncertain. CDR1 and CDR2 (germline): MNHEY, SVGAGI. The V end lost 0 bases, the J end lost 7 bases, and 15 bases lay between the germline ends. The CDR3 consists of 16 residues. CDR3 amino acids: CASSYSGERTGGELFF. DNA for the CDR3: TGTGCCAGCAGTTACTCGGGCGAGAGGACCGGCGGGGAGCTGTTTTTT.

Regarding this clonotype: This CDR3 fails to terminate in the conserved phenylalanine or tryptophan, so it likely reflects a read error. The chain has TRBV6-1 and TRBJ2-3; 12 bases align to TRBD2. Germline loops: CDR1 MNHNS, CDR2 SASEGT. This CDR3 comprises 15 residues. The CDR3 region is CAGSPTSGRLDTQYS. The CDR3 DNA sequence: TGTGCCGGCAGTCCGACTAGCGGGAGATTAGATACGCAGTATTCT.

For this clonotype: This likely comes from a read error, as the CDR3 has no conserved phenylalanine or tryptophan at its end. It is unclear where the CDR3 begins or ends on the DNA, so no DNA is shown, and the CDR3 is as TCRdb lists it. The J gene is TRBJ1-2, the V gene TRBV5-6. Per the germline V gene, CDR1 is SGHDT and CDR2 is YYEEEE. Ends included, the CDR3 has 13 residues. CDR3 sequence: CASSFTANYGYTS.

Worth noting for this clonotype: Given a much more abundant clone one base away, this may be a read error. In this CDR3 the conserved last residue, phenylalanine or tryptophan, is missing, so a read error is likely. The chain combines TRBV7-9 with TRBJ2-7; D gene ambiguous. V gave up 3 bases and J gave up 2 bases, with 11 bases separating them. This CDR3 is built from 14 residues. In germline, CDR1 is SEHNR, CDR2 FQNEAQ (reference sequence). The CDR3 sequence: CASSFSTQTYEQYS. CDR3 coding DNA: TGTGCCAGCAGCTTTAGTACACAGACCTACGAGCAGTACTCC.

In its sample, this clonotype was seen many times. The chain couples TRBV28 to TRBJ1-4; 8 bases are a match to TRBD1. This CDR3 spans 15 amino acids. The V segment lost 4 bases and the J segment 4 bases; nucleotides outside the gene matches: 5. CDR1 MDHEN and CDR2 SYDVKM come from the germline V gene. CDR3 protein: CASSSRTGSNEKLFF. CDR3 nucleotide sequence: TGTGCCAGCAGTTCTCGGACAGGGAGTAATGAAAAACTGTTTTTT.

This clonotype was seen a single time. This chain connects TRBV29-1 to TRBJ2-1; 8 nucleotides align to TRBD2. The CDR3 runs 14 residues. Per germline, CDR1 SQVTM and CDR2 ANQGSEA. V lost 6 bases, J lost 6 bases, and 10 bases stayed unmatched. The CDR3 DNA follows: TGCAGCGTATTGAATAGCGGGATGGGCAATGAGCAGTTCTTC. Its protein is CSVLNSGMGNEQFF.

This clonotype showed up just once. This CDR3 is missing its conserved last phenylalanine or tryptophan, likely due to a read error. The rearrangement joins TRBV29-1 to TRBJ1-4; D is ambiguous. V lost 4 bases and J 7 bases, leaving 13 bases between the germline ends. Germline V CDR1 and CDR2: SQVTM, ANQGSEA. There are 13 residues in the CDR3. The DNA of the CDR3 is TGCAGCGTTGGCGGAGGGATGAGTGAAAAACTGTTTGTT. This translates into CSVGGGMSEKLFV.

In its sample, this clonotype was seen once. The chain couples TRBV6-5 to TRBJ2-7; D remains ambiguous. Trimming took off 9 bases at V and 3 bases at J, with 15 bases between the two ends. This CDR3 is 13 amino acids long. Germline V CDR1 and CDR2: MNHEY, SVGAGI. CDR3 sequence reads: CASNLHGVYEQYF. In DNA form, the CDR3 reads TGTGCCAGTAACCTACATGGAGTCTACGAGCAGTACTTC.

About this clonotype itself: Given a much more abundant clone one base away, this may be a read error. This chain uses TRBV5-4 with TRBJ2-5; D is undetermined. CDR1 and CDR2 from the germline V gene are SGHNT and YYREEE (reference sequence). V dropped 5 bases and J dropped 0 bases, with 5 bases sitting between them. The CDR3 has 12 amino acids. The CDR3 DNA reads TGTGCCAGCAGTATGGACCAAGAGACCCAGTACTTC. Residues: CASSMDQETQYF.

About this clonotype itself: One end of the junction is discordant with germline, which a read error may explain. The V gene is TRBV10-3, the J gene TRBJ2-1; D tentatively reads TRBD1 or TRBD2 (5 bases each). Germline V lookup: CDR1 ENHRY, CDR2 SYGVKD. CDR3 length equals 12 residues. CDR3 residues: CATERDHNEHFF. The CDR3, as DNA: TGTGCTACCGAAAGGGACCACAATGAGCATTTCTTC.

Points on this clonotype: Without the conserved terminal phenylalanine or tryptophan, this CDR3 likely stems from a read error. The J gene is TRBJ1-1, the V gene TRBV19, with D hard to call. This CDR3 is built from 14 residues. Germline lookup yields CDR1 LNHDA and CDR2 SQIVND (reference sequence). V lost 1 base and J 0 bases, leaving 6 bases between the germline ends. The CDR3 DNA reads TGTGCCAGTAGTATAGGGCAGTTGAACACTGAAGCTTTCATT. This encodes CASSIGQLNTEAFI.

This clonotype was observed at least ten times. The CDR3 loop is CAWRGQEDTGELFF. In DNA form, the CDR3 reads TGTGCCTGGAGAGGTCAGGAGGACACCGGGGAGCTGTTTTTT. This sequence joins TRBV30 and TRBJ2-2; D is perhaps TRBD2 (5 bases). Trimming removed 3 bases from V and 3 bases from J, with 11 bases in between. The CDR3 covers 14 residues. Looked up from germline, CDR1 is GTSNPN and CDR2 is SVGIG (reference sequence).

On this clonotype: This clone may be a read error of a much larger clone one base away. The chain carries TRBV2 and TRBJ2-6; tentatively, D is TRBD1 (5 bases). The length of the CDR3 is 13 residues. The germline V gene encodes CDR1 SNHLY and CDR2 FYNNEI. This CDR3 reads CASSAPGANLLTF. The CDR3 region has the DNA TGTGCCAGCAGTGCCCCTGGGGCCAACCTCCTGACTTTC.

With respect to this clonotype: The germline gene is not matched at one end of the junction; a read error may be the cause. The rearrangement uses TRBV12-3 or TRBV12-4 and TRBJ2-1, with a possible D match to TRBD2 (6 bases). The CDR3 is 14 amino acids. CDR3: CASSLTSWSGEQFF. CDR3 bases: TGTGCCAGTAGTTTAACTAGCTGGAGTGGTGAGCAGTTCTTC.

The DNA for the CDR3 is TGCAGCGCCCATAGGATCAGAGGCGGCGATGAGCAGTTCTTC. Amino acids: CSAHRIRGGDEQFF. The V call is TRBV29-1, the J call TRBJ2-1, with D unclear. This CDR3 is 14 amino acids long. Trimming removed 7 bases at V and 8 bases at J, with 21 bases between. In germline, CDR1 is SQVTM, CDR2 ANQGSEA.

This clonotype came up once. A much larger clone lies a single base off, so this may be a read error. Likely a read error: the CDR3 ends without its conserved phenylalanine or tryptophan. The J gene is TRBJ1-1, the V gene TRBV29-1; 7 nucleotides match TRBD1. After removal of 7 bases from V and 5 bases from J, the junction contained 7 bases not matched to a gene. The germline V gene has CDR1 SQVTM and CDR2 ANQGSEA. There are 12 residues in the CDR3. The CDR3 bases are TGCAGCGAAGGGGGCCCGGGAACTGAAGCTTTCTTA. It translates to CSEGGPGTEAFL.